This T cell receptor beta chain was captured by sequencing in a study of cytomegalovirus exposure and HLA in healthy donors. Use of 60 Vbeta and 13 Jbeta primers characterized the PCR. Assay used: immunoSEQ multiplex PCR; TCRdb lists only in-frame clones, some missing. The table shows roughly 220,000 clones, with 82% occurring only once. V gave up 1 base and J gave up 2 bases, with 9 bases separating them. CDR3 length: 14 residues. Germline V gives CDR1 SGHDN, CDR2 FVKESK. The sequencing sample was made of PBMCs. The chain joins TRBV14 to TRBJ2-7, with no clear D. The source is a woman aged 40 to 49 in good health and CMV-seronegative. DNA of the CDR3: TGTGCCAGCAGCCAAGTGTTCTCCGCCTACGAGCAGTACTTC. Protein product: CASSQVFSAYEQYF.